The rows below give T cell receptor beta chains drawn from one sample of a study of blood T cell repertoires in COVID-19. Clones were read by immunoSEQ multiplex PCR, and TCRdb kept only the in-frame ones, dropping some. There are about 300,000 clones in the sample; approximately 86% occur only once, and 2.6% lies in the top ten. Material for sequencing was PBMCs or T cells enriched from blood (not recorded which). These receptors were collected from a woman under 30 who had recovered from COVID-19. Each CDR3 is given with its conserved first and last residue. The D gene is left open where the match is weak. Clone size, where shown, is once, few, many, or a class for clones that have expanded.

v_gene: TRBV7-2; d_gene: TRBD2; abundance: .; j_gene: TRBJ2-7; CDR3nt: TGTGCCAGCAGCTTGGCGGGGGTTCCCTACGAGCAGTACTTC; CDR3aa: CASSLAGVPYEQYF
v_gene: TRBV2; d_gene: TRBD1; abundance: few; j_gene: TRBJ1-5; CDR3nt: TGTGCCAGCAGTGAAACCAGGGGGCCTCAGCCCCAGCATTTT; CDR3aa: CASSETRGPQPQHF
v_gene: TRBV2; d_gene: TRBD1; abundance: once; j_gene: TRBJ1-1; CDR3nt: TGTGCCACAAAATTACAGGGGGATCGCACTGAAGCTTTCTTT; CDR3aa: CATKLQGDRTEAFF
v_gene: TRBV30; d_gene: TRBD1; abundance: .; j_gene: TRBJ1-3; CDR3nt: TGTGCCTGGAGTTACAGGGGCGGTGGAAACACCATATATTTT; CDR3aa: CAWSYRGGGNTIYF
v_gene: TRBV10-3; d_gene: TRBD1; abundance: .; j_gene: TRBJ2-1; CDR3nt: TGTGCCATCAGTGACGTGGGACAGGGCGATGAGCAGTTCTTC; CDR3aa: CAISDVGQGDEQFF
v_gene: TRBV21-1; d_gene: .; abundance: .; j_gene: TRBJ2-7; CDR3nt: TGTGCCAGCAGAACTCAGGGAGGGGTCTCCTACGAGCAGTACTTC; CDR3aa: CASRTQGGVSYEQYF
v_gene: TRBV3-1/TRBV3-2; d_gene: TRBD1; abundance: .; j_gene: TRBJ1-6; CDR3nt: TGTGCCAGCAGCCAAGTATTTCTCAGGGGGGCTAATTCACCCCTCCACTTT; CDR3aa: CASSQVFLRGANSPLHF
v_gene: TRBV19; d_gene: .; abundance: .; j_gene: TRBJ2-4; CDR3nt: TGTGCCAGTAAGGGGTCAGCACTAGCCAAAAACATTCAGTACTTC; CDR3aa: CASKGSALAKNIQYF
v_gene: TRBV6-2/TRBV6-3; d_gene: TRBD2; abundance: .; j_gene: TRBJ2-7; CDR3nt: TGTGCCAGCAGTTACATGGGACTAGCGGGGGCCTACGAGCAGTACTTC; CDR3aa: CASSYMGLAGAYEQYF
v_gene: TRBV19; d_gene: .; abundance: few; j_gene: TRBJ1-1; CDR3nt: TGTGCCAGTAGTATCAGGGAGGGGGACACTGAAGCTTTCTTT; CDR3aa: CASSIREGDTEAFF
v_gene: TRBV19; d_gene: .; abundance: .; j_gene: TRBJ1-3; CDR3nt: TGTGCCAGTAGTATCCTACCGAAAGGAAACACCATATATTTT; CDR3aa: CASSILPKGNTIYF
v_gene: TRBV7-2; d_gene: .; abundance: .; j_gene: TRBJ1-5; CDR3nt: TGTGCCAGCAGCTTAGTACCCGAGCCACAGGGCAATCAGCCCCAGCATTTT; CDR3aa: CASSLVPEPQGNQPQHF
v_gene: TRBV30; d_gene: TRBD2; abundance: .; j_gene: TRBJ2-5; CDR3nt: TGTGCCTTTTCAACCGGGACTAGCGGGGGGCATGGAGAGACCCAGTACTTC; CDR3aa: CAFSTGTSGGHGETQYF
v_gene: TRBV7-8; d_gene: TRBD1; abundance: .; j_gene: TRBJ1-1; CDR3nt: TGTGCCAGCAGCTCTGGACAGGGAGCTGGTTACACTGAAGCTTTCTTT; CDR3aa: CASSSGQGAGYTEAFF
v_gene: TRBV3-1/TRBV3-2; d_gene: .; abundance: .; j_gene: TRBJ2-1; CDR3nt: TGTGCCAGCAGCCAATTAGGAGGGAGTGGAAGCAATGAGCAGTTCTTC; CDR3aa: CASSQLGGSGSNEQFF
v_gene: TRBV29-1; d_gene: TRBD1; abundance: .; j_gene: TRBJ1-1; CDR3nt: TGCAGCGTTGATGACAGGGGCACTGAAGCTTTCTTT; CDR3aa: CSVDDRGTEAFF
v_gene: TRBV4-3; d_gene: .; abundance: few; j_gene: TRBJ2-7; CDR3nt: TGCGCCAGCAGCCATGGCCCCGGGAACGAGCAGTACTTC; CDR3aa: CASSHGPGNEQYF
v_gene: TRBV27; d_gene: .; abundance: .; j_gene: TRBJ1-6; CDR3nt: TGTGCCAGCAGTTACTCGGGTTCACCCCTCCACTTT; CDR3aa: CASSYSGSPLHF
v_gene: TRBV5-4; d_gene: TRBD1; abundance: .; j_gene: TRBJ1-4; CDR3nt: TGTGCCAGCAGCGCCGGCCTCCGGACAGGGGATGAAAAACTGTTTTTT; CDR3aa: CASSAGLRTGDEKLFF
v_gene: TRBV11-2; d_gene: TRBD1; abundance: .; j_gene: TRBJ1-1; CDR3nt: TGTGCCAGCAGCCCACCTGGGACAGGGTTCACTGAAGCTTTCTTT; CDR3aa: CASSPPGTGFTEAFF
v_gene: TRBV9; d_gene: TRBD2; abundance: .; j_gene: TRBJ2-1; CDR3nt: TGTGCCAGCCAAGCGGGGTCCTACAATGAGCAGTTCTTC; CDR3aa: CASQAGSYNEQFF
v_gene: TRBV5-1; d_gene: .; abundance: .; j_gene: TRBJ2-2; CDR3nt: TGCGCCAGCAGCTTGGGGGGAGGCACCGGGGAGCTGTTTTTT; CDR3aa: CASSLGGGTGELFF
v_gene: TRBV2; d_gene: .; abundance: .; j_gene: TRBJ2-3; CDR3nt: TGTGCCAGCAGTTTCCAGGGGAATACAGATACGCAGTATTTT; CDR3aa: CASSFQGNTDTQYF
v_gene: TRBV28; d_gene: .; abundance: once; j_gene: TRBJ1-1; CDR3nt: TGTGCCAGCAGTTTGGGGGGGAGGGCTGAAGCTTTCTTT; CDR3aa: CASSLGGRAEAFF
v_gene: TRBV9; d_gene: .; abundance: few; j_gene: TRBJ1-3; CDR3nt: TGTGCCAGCAGCGTAGGTGGAGGAAGCTCTGGAAACACCATATATTTT; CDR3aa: CASSVGGGSSGNTIYF
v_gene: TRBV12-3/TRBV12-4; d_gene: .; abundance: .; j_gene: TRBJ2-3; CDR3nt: TGTGCCAGCGGGCTGACCCCAGATACGCAGTATTTT; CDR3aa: CASGLTPDTQYF
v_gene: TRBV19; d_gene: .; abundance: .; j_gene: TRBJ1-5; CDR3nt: TGTGCCAGTAGTAGGCGGGGGGACAATCAGCCCCAGCATTTT; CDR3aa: CASSRRGDNQPQHF
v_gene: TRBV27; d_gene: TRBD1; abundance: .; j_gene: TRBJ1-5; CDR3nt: TGTGCCAGCAGTTCGACAGGGGGGCGCAATCAGCCCCAGCATTTT; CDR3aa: CASSSTGGRNQPQHF
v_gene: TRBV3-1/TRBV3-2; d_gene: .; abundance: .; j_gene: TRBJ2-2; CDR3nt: TGTGCCAGCAGCCAAGCAACAGTCGCTCGCGGGGAGCTGTTTTTT; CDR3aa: CASSQATVARGELFF
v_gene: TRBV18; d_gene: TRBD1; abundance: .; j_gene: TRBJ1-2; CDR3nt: TGTGCCAGCTCACGAGGTGGACAGGGAGGAGTAGCTAACTATGGCTACACCTTC; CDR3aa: CASSRGGQGGVANYGYTF
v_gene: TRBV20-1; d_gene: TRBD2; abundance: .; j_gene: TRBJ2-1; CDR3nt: TGCAGTGCTCCTAGCGGAAATGAGCAGTTCTTC; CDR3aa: CSAPSGNEQFF
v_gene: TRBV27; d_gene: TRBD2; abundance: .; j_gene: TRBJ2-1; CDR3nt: TGTGCCAGCAGTTTATCGGGACTAGCGGGATACAATGAGCAGTTCTTC; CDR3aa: CASSLSGLAGYNEQFF
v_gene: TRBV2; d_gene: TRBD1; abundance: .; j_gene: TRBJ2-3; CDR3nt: TGTGCCAGCAGGGACAGGGCAGATACGCAGTATTTT; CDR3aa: CASRDRADTQYF
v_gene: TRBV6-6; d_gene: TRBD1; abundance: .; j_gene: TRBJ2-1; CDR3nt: TGTGCCAGCAGTGCCCTCCGCGGGACAGGCGACAATGAGCAGTTCTTC; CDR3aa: CASSALRGTGDNEQFF
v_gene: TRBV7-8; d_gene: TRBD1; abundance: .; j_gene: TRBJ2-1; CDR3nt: TGTGCCAGCAGCTCCCGGGACAGTAATTACAATGAGCAGTTCTTC; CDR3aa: CASSSRDSNYNEQFF
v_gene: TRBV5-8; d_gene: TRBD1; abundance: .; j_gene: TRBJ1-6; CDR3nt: TGTGCCAGCAGCTCGGGACAGGGGGGCTATAATTCACCCCTCCACTTT; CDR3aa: CASSSGQGGYNSPLHF
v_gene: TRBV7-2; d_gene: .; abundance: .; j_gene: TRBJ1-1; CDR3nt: TGTGCCAGCAGCCTAGCCGGGGGGATGAACACTGAAGCTTTCTTT; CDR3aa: CASSLAGGMNTEAFF
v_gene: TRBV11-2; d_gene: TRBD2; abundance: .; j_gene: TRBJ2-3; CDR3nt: TGTGCCAGCAGCGTAGGGGACTACCACAATACGCAGTATTTT; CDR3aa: CASSVGDYHNTQYF
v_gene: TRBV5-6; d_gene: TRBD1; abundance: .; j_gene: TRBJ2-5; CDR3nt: TGTGCCAGCAGCTTAATTTTGGGACAGGGATTTTTAGAGACCCAGTACTTC; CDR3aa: CASSLILGQGFLETQYF
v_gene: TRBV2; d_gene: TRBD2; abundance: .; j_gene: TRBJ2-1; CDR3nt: TGTGCCAGCAATTCGCTAGCGGGGGGGTTCGAGCAGTTCTTC; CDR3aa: CASNSLAGGFEQFF
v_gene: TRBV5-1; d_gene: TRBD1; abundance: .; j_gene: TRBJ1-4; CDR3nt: TGCGCCAGCAGCCCGGTCCCGAACAGGGGGCTGGGAAAACTGTTTTTT; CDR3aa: CASSPVPNRGLGKLFF
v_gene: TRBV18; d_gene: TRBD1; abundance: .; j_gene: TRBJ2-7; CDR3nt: TGTGCCAGCTCACCCGGACGACAGGGGGCCTACGAGCAGTACTTC; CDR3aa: CASSPGRQGAYEQYF
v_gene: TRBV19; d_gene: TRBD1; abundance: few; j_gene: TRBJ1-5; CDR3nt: TGTGCCAGTAGTATTCGGGACAGGGGAGGGCAGCCCCAGCATTTT; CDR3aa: CASSIRDRGGQPQHF
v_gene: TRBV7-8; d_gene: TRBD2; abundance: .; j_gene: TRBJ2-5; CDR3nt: TGTGCCAGCAGCCCAAGGACTAGCGGGATTGGAGAGACCCAGTACTTC; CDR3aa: CASSPRTSGIGETQYF
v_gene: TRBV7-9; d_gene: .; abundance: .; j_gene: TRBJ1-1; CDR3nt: TGTGCCAGCAGCCATCGAAGGTTGGGGGCGAACACTGAAGCTTTCTTT; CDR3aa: CASSHRRLGANTEAFF
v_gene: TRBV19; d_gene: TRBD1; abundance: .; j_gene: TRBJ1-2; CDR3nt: TGTGCCAGTAGTCCCGGGACAGCACATGGCTACACCTTC; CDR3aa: CASSPGTAHGYTF
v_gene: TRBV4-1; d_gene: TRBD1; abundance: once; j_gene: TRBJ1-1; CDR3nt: TGCGCCAGCAGCCAAAGGACAGGGGGAGTGTGGAACACTGAAGCTTTCTTT; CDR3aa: CASSQRTGGVWNTEAFF
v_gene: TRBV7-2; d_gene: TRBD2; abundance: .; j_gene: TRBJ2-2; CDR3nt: TGTGCCAGCAGCCTTAGGAGGCCTAGCGGGAAGAGCGGGGAGCTGTTTTTT; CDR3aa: CASSLRRPSGKSGELFF
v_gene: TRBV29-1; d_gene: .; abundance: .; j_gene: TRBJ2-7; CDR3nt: TGCAGCGTGGTGACAGGAGTAAGCTACGAGCAGTACTTC; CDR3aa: CSVVTGVSYEQYF
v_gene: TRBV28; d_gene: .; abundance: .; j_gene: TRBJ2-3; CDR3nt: TGTGCCAGCATATGGGGACATAACACAGATACGCAGTATTTT; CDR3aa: CASIWGHNTDTQYF
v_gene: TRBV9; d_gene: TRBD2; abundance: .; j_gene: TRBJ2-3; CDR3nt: TGTGCCAGCAGCGTAACCCTAGCGGGAGGAGATACGCAGTATTTT; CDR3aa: CASSVTLAGGDTQYF
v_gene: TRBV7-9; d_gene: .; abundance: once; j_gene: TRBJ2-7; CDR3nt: TGTGCCAGCCGGGACAACTCCTACGAGCAGTACTTC; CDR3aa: CASRDNSYEQYF
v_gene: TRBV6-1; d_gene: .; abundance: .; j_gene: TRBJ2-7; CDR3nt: TGTGCCAGCAGCTTGACAGTCCGCTACGAGCAGTACTTC; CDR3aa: CASSLTVRYEQYF